The present TCR beta chain was sequenced within a study of early T cells in non-severe SARS-CoV-2 infection. TCRdb processed the 5' RACE reads anew with MiXCR; each CDR3 protein has one entry. In the table there are fewer than 30,000 distinct CDR3 sequences, 4.3% of which are singletons. The V end lost 2 bases, the J end lost 9 bases, and 17 bases lay between the germline ends. The CDR3 length is 15 residues. The V gene's germline CDR1 is MDHEN and CDR2 SYDVKM. This clonotype was seen many times. The V and J genes are TRBV28 and TRBJ2-1; D is unclear. Specimen: whole blood. This TCR was recovered from an adult who was a healthcare worker with PCR-confirmed SARS-CoV-2 infection or an uninfected control (not recorded which). CDR3 nucleotide sequence: TGTGCCAGCAGTTTAGATCCCCAGGCCCGCGGTGAGCAGTTCTTC. It encodes CASSLDPQARGEQFF. Full variable domain (missing parts from reference TRBV28 and TRBJ2-1): DVKVTQSSRYLVKRTGEKVFLECVQDMDHENMFWYRQDPGLGLRLIYFSYDVKMKEKGDIPEGYSVSREKKERFSLILESASTNQTSMYLCASSLDPQARGEQFFGPGTRLTVL.